Below, 6 T cell receptor beta chains from the same sample are listed, as sequenced in a study of CD8 T cells in ankylosing spondylitis. Using its own MiXCR run on the 5' RACE reads, TCRdb lists one record per CDR3 protein. The repertoire holds a few hundred thousand distinct CDR3 sequences, with roughly 12% as singletons. These receptors have no known antigen. General observations from the study: For ankylosing spondylitis blood, a TCR beta motif of eight or nine highly homologous variants appeared characteristic.

Input material: blood, either unsorted or a sorted T cell fraction (not recorded which). All receptors come from a male donor with ankylosing spondylitis.

The chain carries TRBV5-6 and TRBJ2-3; 8 positions agree with TRBD2. With V trimmed by 4 bases and J by 4 bases, 8 bases remained unmatched. The CDR3 has 15 amino acids. Germline V lookup: CDR1 SGHDT, CDR2 YYEEEE. CDR3 DNA: TGTGCCAGCAGCCTCGGACTAGCCAGCTCAGATACGCAGTATTTT. Amino acid sequence: CASSLGLASSDTQYF.

This clonotype was recorded a few times. The V and J genes are TRBV29-1 and TRBJ1-2; 9 bases align to TRBD1. The CDR3 sequence is 14 residues long. Germline V gene lookup returns CDR1 SQVTM and CDR2 ANQGSEA. Unmatched junction bases numbered 10, after V lost 6 bases and J lost 5 bases. CDR3 DNA sequence: TGCAGCGTGGGGGGTAGAGGACAGGGGTATGGCTACACCTTC. Translation gives CSVGGRGQGYGYTF.

J is TRBJ2-1 and V is TRBV5-4, with 11 bases matching TRBD2. The CDR3 contains 15 residues. V dropped 6 bases and J dropped 3; count of bases not matched to a gene: 5. The germline V gene has CDR1 SGHNT and CDR2 YYREEE (reference sequence). This CDR3 reads CASTPTSGSYNEQFF. The CDR3 DNA follows: TGTGCCAGCACCCCAACTAGCGGGAGCTACAATGAGCAGTTCTTC. Variable domain in full (rest from reference TRBV5-4 and TRBJ2-1): ETGVTQSPTHLIKTRGQQVTLRCSSQSGHNTVSWYQQALGQGPQFIFQYYREEENGRGNFPPRFSGLQFPNYSSELNVNALELDDSALYLCASTPTSGSYNEQFFGPGTRLTVL.

This clonotype turned up a few times. V and J are TRBV28 and TRBJ2-3; 8 nucleotides line up with TRBD2. Trimming took 4 bases from V and 6 from J; bases not matched to a gene: 15. This CDR3 is built from 17 residues. Germline values: CDR1 MDHEN, CDR2 SYDVKM. The DNA for the CDR3 is TGTGCCAGCAGTTCCCAAGGGGGAGCGGGAGAGGGGGATACGCAGTATTTT. Translation: CASSSQGGAGEGDTQYF. The full variable domain, its missing parts supplied by reference TRBV28 and TRBJ2-3, is DVKVTQSSRYLVKRTGEKVFLECVQDMDHENMFWYRQDPGLGLRLIYFSYDVKMKEKGDIPEGYSVSREKKERFSLILESASTNQTSMYLCASSSQGGAGEGDTQYFGPGTRLTVL.

This clonotype was observed at least ten times. The CDR3 is CASSLGTSGSSEEQFF. In DNA form, the CDR3 reads TGCGCCAGCAGCTTGGGTACTAGCGGGAGCTCCGAGGAGCAGTTCTTC. V gene TRBV5-1 combines with J gene TRBJ2-1, with 11 bases identical to TRBD2. From germline, CDR1 is SGHRS and CDR2 YFSETQ. V shed 0 bases and J 10 bases; nucleotides not matched to a gene: 9. The CDR3 covers 16 residues.

The V gene is TRBV20-1, the J gene TRBJ2-1; 9 nucleotides line up with TRBD2. The CDR3 contains 16 residues. Trimming cost V 6 bases and J 2 bases; bases outside gene matches: 11. Germline V CDR1 and CDR2: DFQATT, SNEGSKA (reference sequence). CDR3 in amino acids: CSATPFSGRPYNEQFF. CDR3 DNA: TGCAGTGCCACACCGTTTAGCGGGAGACCCTACAATGAGCAGTTCTTC.